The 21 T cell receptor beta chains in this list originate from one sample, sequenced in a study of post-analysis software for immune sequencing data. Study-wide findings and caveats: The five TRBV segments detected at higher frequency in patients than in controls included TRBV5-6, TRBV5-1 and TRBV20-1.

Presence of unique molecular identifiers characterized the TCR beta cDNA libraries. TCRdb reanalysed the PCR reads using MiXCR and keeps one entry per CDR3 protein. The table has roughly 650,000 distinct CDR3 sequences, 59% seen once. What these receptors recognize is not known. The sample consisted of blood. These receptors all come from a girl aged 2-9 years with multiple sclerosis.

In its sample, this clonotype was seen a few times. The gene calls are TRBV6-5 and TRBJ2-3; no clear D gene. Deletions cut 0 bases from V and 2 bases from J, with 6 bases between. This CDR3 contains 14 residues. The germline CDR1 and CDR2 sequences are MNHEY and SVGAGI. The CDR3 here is CASSYSASTDTQYF. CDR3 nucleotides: TGTGCCAGCAGTTACTCGGCCTCCACAGATACGCAGTATTTT.

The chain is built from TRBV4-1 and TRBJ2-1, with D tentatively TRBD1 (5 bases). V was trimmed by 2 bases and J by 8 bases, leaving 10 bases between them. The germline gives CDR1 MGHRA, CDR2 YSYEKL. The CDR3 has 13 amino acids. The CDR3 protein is CASSQLGRDEQFF. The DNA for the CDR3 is TGCGCCAGCAGCCAACTGGGCAGGGATGAGCAGTTCTTC.

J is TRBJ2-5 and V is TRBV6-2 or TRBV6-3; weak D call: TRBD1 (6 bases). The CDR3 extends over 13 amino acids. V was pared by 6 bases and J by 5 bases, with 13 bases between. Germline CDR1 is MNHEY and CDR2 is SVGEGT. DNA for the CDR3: TGTGCCAGCAGCCCAGGGGCGTGGGAGACCCAGTACTTC. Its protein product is CASSPGAWETQYF.

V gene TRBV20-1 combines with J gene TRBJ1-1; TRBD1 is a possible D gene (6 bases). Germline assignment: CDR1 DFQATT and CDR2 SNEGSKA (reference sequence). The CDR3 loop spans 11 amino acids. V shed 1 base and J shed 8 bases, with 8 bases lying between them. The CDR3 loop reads CSARGQAEAFF. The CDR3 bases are TGCAGTGCTAGAGGACAGGCCGAAGCTTTCTTT.

CDR3 coding DNA: TGCAGTGCTAGAGATGCAGGGGGGGCTGAAGCTTTCTTT. Its protein is CSARDAGGAEAFF. J is TRBJ1-1 and V is TRBV20-1; 7 nucleotides align to TRBD1. In germline, CDR1 is DFQATT, CDR2 SNEGSKA (reference sequence). The CDR3 sequence is 13 residues long. V lost 0 bases to trimming and J lost 6 bases; unmatched junction nucleotides: 4.

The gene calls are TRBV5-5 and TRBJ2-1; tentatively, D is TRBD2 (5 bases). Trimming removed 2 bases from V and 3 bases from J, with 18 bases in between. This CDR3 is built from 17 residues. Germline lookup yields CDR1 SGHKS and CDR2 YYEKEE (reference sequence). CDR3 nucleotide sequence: TGTGCCAGCAGCTTACCAATTCGGGATACAATCTACAATGAGCAGTTCTTC. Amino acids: CASSLPIRDTIYNEQFF. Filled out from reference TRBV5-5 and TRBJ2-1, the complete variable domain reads DAGVTQSPTHLIKTRGQQVTLRCSPISGHKSVSWYQQVLGQGPQFIFQYYEKEERGRGNFPDRFSARQFPNYSSELNVNALLLGDSALYLCASSLPIRDTIYNEQFFGPGTRLTVL.

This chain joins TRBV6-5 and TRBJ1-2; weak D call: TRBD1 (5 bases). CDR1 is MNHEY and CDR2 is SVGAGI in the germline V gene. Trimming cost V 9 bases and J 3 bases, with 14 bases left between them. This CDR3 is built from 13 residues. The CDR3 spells CASRRGEDYGYTF. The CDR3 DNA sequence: TGTGCCAGTCGGAGGGGTGAGGACTATGGCTACACCTTC.

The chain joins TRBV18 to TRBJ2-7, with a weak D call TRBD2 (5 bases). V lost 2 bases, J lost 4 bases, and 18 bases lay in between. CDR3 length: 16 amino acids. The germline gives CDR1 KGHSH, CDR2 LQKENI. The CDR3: CASSPVPPDGGYEQYF. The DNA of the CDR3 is TGTGCCAGCTCACCAGTTCCCCCGGACGGAGGATACGAGCAGTACTTC.

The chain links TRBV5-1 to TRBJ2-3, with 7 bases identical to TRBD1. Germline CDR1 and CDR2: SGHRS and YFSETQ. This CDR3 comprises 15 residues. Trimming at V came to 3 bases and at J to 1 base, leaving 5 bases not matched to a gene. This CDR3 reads CASSSRGYGTDTQYF. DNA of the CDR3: TGCGCCAGCAGCTCCAGGGGGTATGGCACAGATACGCAGTATTTT.

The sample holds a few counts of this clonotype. The CDR3 is CASSSTSEGTTEAFF. The CDR3 DNA sequence: TGTGCCAGCAGCTCCACCTCCGAGGGGACGACTGAAGCTTTCTTT. J is TRBJ1-1 and V is TRBV11-2, with D tentatively TRBD1 (5 bases). V was cut by 4 bases and J by 5 bases, with 17 bases left in between. The CDR3 consists of 15 residues. Germline V CDR1 and CDR2: SGHAT, FQNNGV.

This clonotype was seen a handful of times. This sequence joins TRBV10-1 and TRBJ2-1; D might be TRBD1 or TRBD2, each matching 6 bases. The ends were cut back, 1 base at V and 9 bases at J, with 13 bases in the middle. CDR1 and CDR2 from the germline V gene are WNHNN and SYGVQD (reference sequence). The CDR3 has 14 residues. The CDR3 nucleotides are TGCGCCAGCAGTGAGTTCCCGGGGGCGGTTGAGCAGTTCTTC. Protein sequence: CASSEFPGAVEQFF.

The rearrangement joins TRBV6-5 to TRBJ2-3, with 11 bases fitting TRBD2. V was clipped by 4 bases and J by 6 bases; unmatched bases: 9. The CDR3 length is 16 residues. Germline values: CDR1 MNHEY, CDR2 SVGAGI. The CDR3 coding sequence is TGTGCCAGCAGTTCCGCTAGCGGGGGGATGTGGGATACGCAGTATTTT. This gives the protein CASSSASGGMWDTQYF.

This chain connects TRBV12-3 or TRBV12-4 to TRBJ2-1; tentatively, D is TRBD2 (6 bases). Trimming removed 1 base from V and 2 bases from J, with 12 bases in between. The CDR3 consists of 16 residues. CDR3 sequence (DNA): TGTGCCAGCAGTTTAGGGATGGGGGGTCCCTACAATGAGCAGTTCTTC. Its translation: CASSLGMGGPYNEQFF.

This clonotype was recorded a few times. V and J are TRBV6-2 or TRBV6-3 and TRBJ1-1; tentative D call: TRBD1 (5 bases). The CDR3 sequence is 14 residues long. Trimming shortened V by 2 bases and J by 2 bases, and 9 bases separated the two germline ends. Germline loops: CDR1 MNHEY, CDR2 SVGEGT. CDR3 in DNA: TGTGCCAGCAGTTACGGGACGGTTAACACTGAAGCTTTCTTT. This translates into CASSYGTVNTEAFF.

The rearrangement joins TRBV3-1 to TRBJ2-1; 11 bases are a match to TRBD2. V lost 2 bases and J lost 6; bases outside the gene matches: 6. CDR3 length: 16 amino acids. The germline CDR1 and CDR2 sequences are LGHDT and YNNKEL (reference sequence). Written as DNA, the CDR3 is TGTGCCAGCAGCCAAATCGGTAGCGGGAGGGGCAATGAGCAGTTCTTC. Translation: CASSQIGSGRGNEQFF.

The CDR3 coding sequence is TGCAGCGTCTTACTAGCGGTCTACAGTGAGCAGTACTTC. This encodes CSVLLAVYSEQYF. This chain connects TRBV29-1 to TRBJ2-5; 8 positions agree with TRBD2. The V gene's germline CDR1 is SQVTM and CDR2 ANQGSEA. The CDR3 extends over 13 amino acids. With 6 bases clipped from V and 11 bases from J, the junction kept 14 bases outside the gene matches.

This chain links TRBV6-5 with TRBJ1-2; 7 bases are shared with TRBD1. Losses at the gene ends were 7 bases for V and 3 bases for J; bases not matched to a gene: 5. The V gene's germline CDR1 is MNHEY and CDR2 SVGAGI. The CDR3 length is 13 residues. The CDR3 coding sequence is TGTGCCAGCACCCAGGGACAGCACTATGGCTACACCTTC. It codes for CASTQGQHYGYTF.

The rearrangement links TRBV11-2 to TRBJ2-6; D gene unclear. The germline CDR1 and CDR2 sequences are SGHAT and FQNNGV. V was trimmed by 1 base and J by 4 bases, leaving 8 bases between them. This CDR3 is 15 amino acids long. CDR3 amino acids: CASSLVPSGANVLTF. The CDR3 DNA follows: TGTGCCAGCAGCTTAGTGCCGTCGGGGGCCAACGTCCTGACTTTC.

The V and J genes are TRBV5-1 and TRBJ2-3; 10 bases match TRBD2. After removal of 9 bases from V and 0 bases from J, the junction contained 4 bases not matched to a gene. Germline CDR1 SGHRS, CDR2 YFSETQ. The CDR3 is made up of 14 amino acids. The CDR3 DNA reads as TGCGCCAATGGACTAGCGGCTAGCACAGATACGCAGTATTTT. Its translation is CANGLAASTDTQYF.

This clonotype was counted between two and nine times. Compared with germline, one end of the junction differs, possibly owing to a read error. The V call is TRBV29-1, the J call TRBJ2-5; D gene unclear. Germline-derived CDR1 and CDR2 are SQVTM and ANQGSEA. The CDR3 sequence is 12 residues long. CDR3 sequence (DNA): TGCAGCTCCAGTGGTCATCAAGAGATCCAGTACTTC. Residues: CSSSGHQEIQYF.

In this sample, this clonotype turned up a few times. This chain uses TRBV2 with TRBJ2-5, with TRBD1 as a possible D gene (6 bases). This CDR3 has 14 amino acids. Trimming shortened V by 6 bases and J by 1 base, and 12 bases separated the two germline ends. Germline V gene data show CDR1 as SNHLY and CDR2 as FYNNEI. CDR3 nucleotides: TGTGCCAGCAGCTGGACAGCACTCCAAGAGACCCAGTACTTC. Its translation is CASSWTALQETQYF.